This passage covers 25 T cell receptor beta chains from one sample sequenced in a study of blood T cell repertoires in COVID-19. Measured with immunoSEQ multiplex PCR; TCRdb has only the in-frame clones, and not every one. The sample has around 310,000 clones, approximately 88% seen once. The sample was PBMCs or T cells enriched from blood (not recorded which). The receptors were gathered from a man between 25 and 39 years old who had recovered from COVID-19.

This chain uses TRBV19 with TRBJ1-2; D is possibly TRBD1 (5 bases). This CDR3 is 16 amino acids long. Germline-derived CDR1 and CDR2 are LNHDA and SQIVND (reference sequence). Trimming pared 3 bases from V and 0 bases from J, leaving 14 bases between. CDR3 residues: CASSMLPTEANYGYTF. The DNA for the CDR3 is TGTGCCAGTAGTATGCTACCGACAGAAGCTAACTATGGCTACACCTTC.

In this sample, this clone turned up once. The J gene is TRBJ1-3, the V gene TRBV2; no clear D. CDR3 size: 14 residues. Germline loops: CDR1 SNHLY, CDR2 FYNNEI. V was cut by 5 bases and J by 0 bases, with 8 bases left in between. In DNA, the CDR3 is TGTGCCAGCAGTCCAGAGGACTCTGGAAACACCATATATTTT. It yields the protein CASSPEDSGNTIYF.

The chain couples TRBV5-1 to TRBJ1-2; D is undetermined. Between the trimmed V and J ends, which lost 5 bases and 2 bases, there was a span of 10 bases. The CDR3 consists of 13 residues. Germline V gives CDR1 SGHRS, CDR2 YFSETQ. The DNA of the CDR3 is TGCGCCAGCAGAGGGAGCCTCAACTATGGCTACACCTTC. Translated: CASRGSLNYGYTF.

The gene calls are TRBV9 and TRBJ1-6; TRBD1 is a possible D gene (6 bases). The length of the CDR3 is 16 residues. Germline CDR1 and CDR2: SGDLS and YYNGEE. V gave up 3 bases and J gave up 6 bases, with 16 bases separating them. The CDR3 DNA is TGTGCCAGCAGCGCACACCTCGGGGGGGCTAATTCACCCCTCCACTTT. Amino acid sequence: CASSAHLGGANSPLHF.

V and J are TRBV5-1 and TRBJ1-2, with D maybe TRBD1 (5 bases). CDR3 length: 14 residues. Between the trimmed V and J ends, which lost 0 bases and 4 bases, there was a span of 10 bases. The germline gives CDR1 SGHRS, CDR2 YFSETQ. CDR3 DNA sequence: TGCGCCAGCAGCTTGGGGGGCAGCACCTATGGCTACACCTTC. Its protein product is CASSLGGSTYGYTF. The entire variable domain, with the rest obtained from reference TRBV5-1 and TRBJ1-2, is as follows: KAGVTQTPRYLIKTRGQQVTLSCSPISGHRSVSWYQQTPGQGLQFLFEYFSETQRNKGNFPGRFSGRQFSNSRSEMNVSTLELGDSALYLCASSLGGSTYGYTFGSGTRLTVV.

This sequence joins TRBV28 and TRBJ1-6, with D perhaps TRBD1 (5 bases). This CDR3 comprises 14 residues. The germline V gene has CDR1 MDHEN and CDR2 SYDVKM. Trimming shortened V by 2 bases and J by 11 bases, and 13 bases separated the two germline ends. The DNA for the CDR3 is TGTGCCAGCAGTTTAATAGACAGATTCGCACCCCTCCACTTT. This sequence encodes CASSLIDRFAPLHF.

V is TRBV4-2 and J is TRBJ1-1; D not certain. The germline V gene encodes CDR1 LGHNA and CDR2 YNFKEQ. Trimming took off 1 base at V and 6 bases at J, with 15 bases between the two ends. The CDR3 has 15 amino acids. The CDR3 region is CASSQGIPADAEAFF. CDR3 coding DNA: TGTGCCAGCAGCCAAGGAATTCCCGCAGATGCTGAAGCTTTCTTT.

This chain joins TRBV30 and TRBJ1-6; 7 nucleotides agree with TRBD1. Germline V lookup: CDR1 GTSNPN, CDR2 SVGIG (reference sequence). The CDR3 totals 14 residues. J lost 7 bases, V lost 6 bases, and 9 bases had no gene match. CDR3 sequence: CACNPGTVNSPLHF. The CDR3 coding sequence is TGTGCCTGTAATCCCGGGACAGTCAATTCACCCCTCCACTTT.

The chain has TRBV24-1 and TRBJ1-3; 9 bases are shared with TRBD1. The CDR3 consists of 17 residues. Germline trimming cut 0 bases from V and 4 bases from J; bases unmatched to any gene: 6. CDR1 is KGHDR, CDR2 SFDVKD, per germline. CDR3 DNA sequence: TGTGCCACCAGTGATTTGCACGGTACAGGGGGCGGAAACACCATATATTTT. As protein: CATSDLHGTGGGNTIYF.

The rearrangement links TRBV5-1 to TRBJ1-1; 10 bases are a match to TRBD1. CDR3 length: 14 residues. The V gene's germline CDR1 is SGHRS and CDR2 YFSETQ. V shed 10 bases, J shed 0 bases, and the junction held 6 bases outside the gene matches. The CDR3 nucleotides read TGCGCCTCCTGGACAGGGGGATTGAACACTGAAGCTTTCTTT. This translates into CASWTGGLNTEAFF. Based on the CDR3 plus reference TRBV5-1 and TRBJ1-1, the full variable domain is KAGVTQTPRYLIKTRGQQVTLSCSPISGHRSVSWYQQTPGQGLQFLFEYFSETQRNKGNFPGRFSGRQFSNSRSEMNVSTLELGDSALYLCASWTGGLNTEAFFGQGTRLTVV.

The chain combines TRBV6-5 with TRBJ1-2, with D perhaps TRBD1 (5 bases). The V gene lost 4 bases and the J gene lost 2 bases, with 11 bases spanning the gap. The germline V gene has CDR1 MNHEY and CDR2 SVGAGI. The CDR3 sequence is 14 residues long. The DNA for the CDR3 is TGTGCCAGCAGTTCCCATAGGGGAAACTATGGCTACACCTTC. It codes for CASSSHRGNYGYTF.

The DNA for the CDR3 is TGTGCCAGCTCACTCTCCGACGGGGGCACTGAAGCTTTCTTT. Amino acids: CASSLSDGGTEAFF. This chain joins TRBV18 and TRBJ1-1; D possibly corresponds to TRBD1 (5 bases). This CDR3 comprises 14 residues. Trimming pared 4 bases from V and 4 bases from J, leaving 13 bases between. CDR1 is KGHSH, CDR2 LQKENI, per germline. The entire variable domain, with the rest obtained from reference TRBV18 and TRBJ1-1, is as follows: NAGVMQNPRHLVRRRGQEARLRCSPMKGHSHVYWYRQLPEEGLKFMVYLQKENIIDESGMPKERFSAEFPKEGPSILRIQQVVRGDSAAYFCASSLSDGGTEAFFGQGTRLTVV.

The V call is TRBV10-2, the J call TRBJ1-5; D uncertain. The germline V and J ends were trimmed by 6 bases and 0 bases, with 12 bases remaining between them. CDR3 size: 15 residues. Germline loops: CDR1 WSHSY, CDR2 SAAADI. CDR3 in amino acids: CASSAGFYSNQPQHF. CDR3 nucleotides: TGCGCCAGCAGCGCGGGATTCTATAGCAATCAGCCCCAGCATTTT.

The V call is TRBV19, the J call TRBJ1-1; D not certain. Between the trimmed V and J ends, which lost 7 bases and 1 base, there was a span of 7 bases. Germline assignment: CDR1 LNHDA and CDR2 SQIVND (reference sequence). The CDR3 is 12 residues long. CDR3 in DNA: TGTGCCAGTACCGCAGAGAACACTGAAGCTTTCTTT. It yields the protein CASTAENTEAFF.

The chain has TRBV19 and TRBJ2-3; 10 bases are shared with TRBD2. The germline V gene has CDR1 LNHDA and CDR2 SQIVND (reference sequence). V trimming: 3 bases; J trimming: 3 bases; junction bases outside the gene matches: 3. The length of the CDR3 is 15 residues. CDR3 amino acids: CASSMTSGSTDTQYF. CDR3 coding DNA: TGTGCCAGTAGTATGACTAGCGGGTCAACAGATACGCAGTATTTT.

The J gene is TRBJ2-3, the V gene TRBV6-5; D gene ambiguous. The V end was cut by 5 bases, the J end by 3 bases, with 9 bases between. There are 13 residues in the CDR3. The V gene's germline CDR1 is MNHEY and CDR2 SVGAGI. CDR3 sequence: CASSRDKTDTQYF. For the CDR3, the DNA is TGTGCCAGCAGTCGCGACAAAACAGATACGCAGTATTTT.

V gene TRBV10-3 combines with J gene TRBJ2-7, with 7 bases that match TRBD1. CDR3 size: 15 residues. V dropped 2 bases and J dropped 5; count of bases not matched to a gene: 9. Germline V gives CDR1 ENHRY, CDR2 SYGVKD. CDR3 protein: CAISEAEQGKDEQYF. The CDR3 nucleotides are TGTGCCATCAGTGAGGCAGAACAGGGGAAGGACGAGCAGTACTTC.

The V gene is TRBV6-5, the J gene TRBJ1-2; the D is unclear. Germline CDR1 reads MNHEY; CDR2 reads SVGAGI. There are 13 residues in the CDR3. Trimming removed 6 bases at V and 4 bases at J, with 12 bases between. CDR3 amino acids: CASSPIAGYGYTF. The CDR3 DNA reads TGTGCCAGCAGCCCCATTGCGGGCTATGGCTACACCTTC.

This rearrangement joins TRBV30 to TRBJ1-5; D might be TRBD1 (6 bases). V lost 0 bases to trimming and J lost 1 base, with 10 bases between them. Germline CDR1 GTSNPN, CDR2 SVGIG (reference sequence). CDR3 length equals 15 residues. CDR3: CAWSVSDRSNQPQHF. DNA of the CDR3: TGTGCCTGGAGTGTAAGCGACAGGAGCAATCAGCCCCAGCATTTT.

V gene TRBV28 combines with J gene TRBJ2-1; 11 bases map to TRBD2. The V gene's germline CDR1 is MDHEN and CDR2 SYDVKM. The V gene end was trimmed by 7 bases and the J gene end by 1 base; junction bases not matched to a gene: 6. The CDR3 is made up of 16 amino acids. CDR3 nucleotide sequence: TGTGCCAGCACTGTAGCGGGGGGGCGGTCCTACAATGAGCAGTTCTTC. This gives the protein CASTVAGGRSYNEQFF.

This clone was seen just once. The chain combines TRBV18 with TRBJ2-3; 8 positions agree with TRBD1. Germline V gene data show CDR1 as KGHSH and CDR2 as LQKENI. V lost 2 bases to trimming and J lost 7 bases; unmatched junction nucleotides: 8. This CDR3 spans 15 amino acids. CDR3 region: CASSPGTGTGYTQYF. The CDR3 nucleotides read TGTGCCAGCTCACCAGGGACCGGGACAGGATATACGCAGTATTTT.

This chain connects TRBV30 to TRBJ1-6; D uncertain. The CDR3 has 13 residues. CDR1 GTSNPN and CDR2 SVGIG come from the germline V gene (reference sequence). Trimming took off 0 bases at V and 10 bases at J, with 10 bases between the two ends. CDR3 sequence reads: CAWSVLRGSPLHF. The CDR3, as DNA: TGTGCCTGGAGTGTACTTAGAGGGTCACCCCTCCACTTT. Complete variable domain (other parts from reference TRBV30 and TRBJ1-6): SQTIHQWPATLVQPVGSPLSLECTVEGTSNPNLYWYRQAAGRGLQLLFYSVGIGQISSEVPQNLSASRPQDRQFILSSKKLLLSDSGFYLCAWSVLRGSPLHFGNGTRLTVT.

This clone turned up a few times. The chain combines TRBV27 with TRBJ2-7; TRBD1 matches 8 bases. With V trimmed by 5 bases and J by 3 bases, 6 bases remained unmatched. This CDR3 spans 14 amino acids. Per germline, CDR1 MNHEY and CDR2 SMNVEV (reference sequence). The CDR3 nucleotides are TGTGCCAGCAGTGGACAGGGTTTTATCTACGAGCAGTACTTC. It specifies CASSGQGFIYEQYF.

The J gene is TRBJ2-3, the V gene TRBV9; the D gene is possibly TRBD1 (6 bases). The V gene's germline CDR1 is SGDLS and CDR2 YYNGEE. With 6 bases removed from V and 4 bases from J, the gap between germline ends came to 15 bases. This CDR3 is built from 14 residues. In DNA, the CDR3 is TGTGCCAGCACCAACCCTAACAGGGCAGATACGCAGTATTTT. It encodes CASTNPNRADTQYF.

The chain recombines TRBV10-3 with TRBJ1-1, with a weak D call TRBD1 (5 bases). Germline CDR1 and CDR2: ENHRY and SYGVKD. The CDR3 spans 12 residues. The ends were cut back, 6 bases at V and 4 bases at J, with 9 bases in the middle. The CDR3 coding sequence is TGTGCCATCAGAACAGGAGTCACTGAAGCTTTCTTT. Amino acids: CAIRTGVTEAFF.